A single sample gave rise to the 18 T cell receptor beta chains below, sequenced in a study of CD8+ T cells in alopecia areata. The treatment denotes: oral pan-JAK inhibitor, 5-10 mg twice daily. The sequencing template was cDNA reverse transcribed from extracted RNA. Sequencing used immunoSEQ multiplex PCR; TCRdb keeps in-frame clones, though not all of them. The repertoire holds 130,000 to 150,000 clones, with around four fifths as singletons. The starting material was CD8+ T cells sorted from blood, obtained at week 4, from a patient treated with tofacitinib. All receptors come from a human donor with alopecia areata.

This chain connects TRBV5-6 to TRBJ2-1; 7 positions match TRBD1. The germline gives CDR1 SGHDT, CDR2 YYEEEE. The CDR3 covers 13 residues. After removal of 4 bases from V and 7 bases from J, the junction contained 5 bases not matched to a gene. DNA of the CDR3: TGTGCCAGCAGCCAGGGACAGCCAAATGAGCAGTTCTTC. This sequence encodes CASSQGQPNEQFF.

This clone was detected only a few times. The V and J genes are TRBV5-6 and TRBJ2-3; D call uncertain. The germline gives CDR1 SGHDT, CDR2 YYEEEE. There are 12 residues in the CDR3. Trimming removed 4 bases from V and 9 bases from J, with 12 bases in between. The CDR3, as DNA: TGTGCCAGCAGCCTAGACACCCGCACGCAGTATTTT. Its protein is CASSLDTRTQYF.

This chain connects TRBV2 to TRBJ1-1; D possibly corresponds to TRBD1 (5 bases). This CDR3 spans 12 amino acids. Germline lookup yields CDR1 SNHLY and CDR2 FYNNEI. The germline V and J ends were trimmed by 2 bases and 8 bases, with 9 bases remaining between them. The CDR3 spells CASSEMTAEAFF. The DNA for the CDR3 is TGTGCCAGCAGTGAAATGACAGCAGAAGCTTTCTTT.

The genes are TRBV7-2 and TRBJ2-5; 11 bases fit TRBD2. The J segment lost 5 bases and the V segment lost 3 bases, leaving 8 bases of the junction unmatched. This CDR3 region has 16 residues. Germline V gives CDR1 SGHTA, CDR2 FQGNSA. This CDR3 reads CASSFLAGGPRETQYF. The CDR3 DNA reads TGTGCCAGCAGCTTTTTAGCGGGGGGGCCGAGGGAGACCCAGTACTTC.

For the CDR3, the DNA is TGTGCCAGCAGCTTAACCGCTAGCGGGGGTTACAATGAGCAGTTCTTC. Residues: CASSLTASGGYNEQFF. The chain links TRBV7-3 to TRBJ2-1, with TRBD2 matching over 10 bases. The CDR3 runs 16 residues. With V trimmed by 0 bases and J by 4 bases, 3 bases remained unmatched. Germline CDR1 reads SGHTA; CDR2 reads FQGTGA. The full variable domain, rest sourced from reference TRBV7-3 and TRBJ2-1, is GAGVSQTPSNKVTEKGKYVELRCDPISGHTALYWYRQSLGQGPEFLIYFQGTGAADDSGLPNDRFFAVRPEGSVSTLKIQRTERGDSAVYLCASSLTASGGYNEQFFGPGTRLTVL.

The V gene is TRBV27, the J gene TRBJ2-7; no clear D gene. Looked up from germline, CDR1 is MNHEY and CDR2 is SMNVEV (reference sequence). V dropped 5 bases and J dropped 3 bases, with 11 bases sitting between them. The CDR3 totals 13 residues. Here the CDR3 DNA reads TGTGCCAGCAGTCCCTGGGCCGGCTACGAGCAGTACTTC. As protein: CASSPWAGYEQYF.

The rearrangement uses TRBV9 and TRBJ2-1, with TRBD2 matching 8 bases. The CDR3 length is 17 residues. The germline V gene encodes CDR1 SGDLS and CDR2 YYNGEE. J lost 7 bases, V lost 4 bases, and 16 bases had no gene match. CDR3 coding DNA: TGTGCCAGCAGCTCCCGGGGGGGCTCTTTAACCGTTAATGAGCAGTTCTTC. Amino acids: CASSSRGGSLTVNEQFF.

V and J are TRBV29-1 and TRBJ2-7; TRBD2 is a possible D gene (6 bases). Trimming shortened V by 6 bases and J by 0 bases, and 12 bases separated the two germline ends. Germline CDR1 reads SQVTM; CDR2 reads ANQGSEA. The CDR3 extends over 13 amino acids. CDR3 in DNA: TGCAGCGTAGTTAGCGGCGACTCCTACGAGCAGTACTTC. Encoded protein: CSVVSGDSYEQYF.

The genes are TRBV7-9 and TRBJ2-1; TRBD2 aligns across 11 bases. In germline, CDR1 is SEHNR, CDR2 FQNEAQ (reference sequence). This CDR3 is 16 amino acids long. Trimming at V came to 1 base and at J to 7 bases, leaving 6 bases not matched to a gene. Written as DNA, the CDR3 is TGTGCCAGCAGCTTAGAACTAGCGGGGGATGTTAATGAGCAGTTCTTC. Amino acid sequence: CASSLELAGDVNEQFF.

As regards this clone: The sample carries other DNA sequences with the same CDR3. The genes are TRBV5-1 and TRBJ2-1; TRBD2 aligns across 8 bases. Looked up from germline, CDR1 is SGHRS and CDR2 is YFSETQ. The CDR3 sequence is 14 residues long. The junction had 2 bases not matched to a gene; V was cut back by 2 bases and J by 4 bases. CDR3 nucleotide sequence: TGCGCCAGCAGCTTAGGCGGGGGGTACAATGAGCAGTTCTTC. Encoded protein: CASSLGGGYNEQFF.

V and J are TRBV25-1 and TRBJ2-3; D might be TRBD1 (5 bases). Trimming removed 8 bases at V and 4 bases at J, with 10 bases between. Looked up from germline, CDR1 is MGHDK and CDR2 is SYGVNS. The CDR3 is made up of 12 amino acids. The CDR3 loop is CASGQGPDTQYF. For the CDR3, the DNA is TGTGCCAGCGGTCAGGGCCCAGATACGCAGTATTTT.

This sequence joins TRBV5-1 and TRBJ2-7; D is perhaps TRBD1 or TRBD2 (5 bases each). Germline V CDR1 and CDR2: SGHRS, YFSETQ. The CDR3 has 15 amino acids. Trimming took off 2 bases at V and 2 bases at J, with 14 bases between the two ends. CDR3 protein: CASSFTGTLAYEQYF. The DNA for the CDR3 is TGCGCCAGCAGCTTCACCGGGACGCTTGCCTACGAGCAGTACTTC.

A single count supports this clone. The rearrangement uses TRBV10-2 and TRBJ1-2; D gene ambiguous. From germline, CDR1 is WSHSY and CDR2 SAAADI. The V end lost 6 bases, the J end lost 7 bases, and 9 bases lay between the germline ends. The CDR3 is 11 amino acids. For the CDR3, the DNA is TGCGCCAGCAGGGGTTACGGTGGCTACACCTTC. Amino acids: CASRGYGGYTF.

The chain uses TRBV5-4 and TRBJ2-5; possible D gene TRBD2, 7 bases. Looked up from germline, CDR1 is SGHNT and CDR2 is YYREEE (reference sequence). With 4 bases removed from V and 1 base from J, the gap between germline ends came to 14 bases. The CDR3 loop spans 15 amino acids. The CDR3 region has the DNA TGTGCCAGCAGCCCGGGGGGCGGGATCCAAGAGACCCAGTACTTC. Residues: CASSPGGGIQETQYF.

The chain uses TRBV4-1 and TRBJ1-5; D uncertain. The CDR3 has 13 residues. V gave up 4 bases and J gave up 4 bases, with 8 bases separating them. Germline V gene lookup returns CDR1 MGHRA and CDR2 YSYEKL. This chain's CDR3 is CASSLYINQPQHF. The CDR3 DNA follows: TGCGCCAGCAGCCTCTACATAAATCAGCCCCAGCATTTT.

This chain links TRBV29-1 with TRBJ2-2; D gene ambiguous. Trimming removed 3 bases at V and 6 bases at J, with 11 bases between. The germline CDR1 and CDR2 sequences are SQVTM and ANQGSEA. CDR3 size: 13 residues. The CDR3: CSVEIGRAGELFF. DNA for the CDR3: TGCAGCGTTGAGATAGGGCGTGCCGGGGAGCTGTTTTTT.

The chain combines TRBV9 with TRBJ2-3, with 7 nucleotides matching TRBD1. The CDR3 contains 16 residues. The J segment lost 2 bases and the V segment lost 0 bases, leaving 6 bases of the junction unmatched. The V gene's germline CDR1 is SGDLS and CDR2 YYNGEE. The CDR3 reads CASSVGSGQYTDTQYF. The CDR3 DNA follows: TGTGCCAGCAGCGTAGGGTCGGGACAGTACACAGATACGCAGTATTTT.

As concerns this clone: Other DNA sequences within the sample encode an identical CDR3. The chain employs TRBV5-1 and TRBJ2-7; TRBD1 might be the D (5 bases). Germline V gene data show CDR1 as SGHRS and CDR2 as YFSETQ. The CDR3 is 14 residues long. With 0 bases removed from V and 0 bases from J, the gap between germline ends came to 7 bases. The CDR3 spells CASSLADSSYEQYF. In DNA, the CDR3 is TGCGCCAGCAGCTTGGCCGACAGCTCCTACGAGCAGTACTTC.